This TCR beta chain came from a study of cytomegalovirus exposure and HLA in healthy donors. Findings and caveats of the study: The study labeled fewer than 200 TCR beta chains cytomegalovirus-associated. Reports showed the classifier diagnosing cytomegalovirus status with high specificity and sensitivity. As confirmed in vitro, a few CMV-associated chains were specific for CMV antigens. For most TCR sequences rarity was the rule, although some public TCRs occurred in many donors.

As for this clone: Its antigen remains unknown.

Using immunoSEQ multiplex PCR, the repertoire was profiled, and TCRdb retains in-frame clones only, with some absent. Among 330,000 or so clones, roughly 85% were seen once, and the ten largest hold approximately 0.84%. The TCR was taken from a woman younger than 35 in good health and CMV-seronegative. Sequenced input: PBMCs.

The DNA of the CDR3 is TGTGCCAGCAGCCCTGGACAGGTCTGGGGCTACACCTTC. It codes for CASSPGQVWGYTF. The J gene is TRBJ1-2, the V gene TRBV11-2, with 7 bases lining up with TRBD1. CDR1 SGHAT and CDR2 FQNNGV come from the germline V gene. The J segment lost 8 bases and the V segment lost 5 bases, leaving 8 bases of the junction unmatched. The CDR3 is 13 amino acids.